This T cell receptor beta chain was sequenced during a study of blood T cell repertoires in COVID-19. The V and J ends lost 3 bases and 4 bases respectively, with 9 bases between them. Germline V gene lookup returns CDR1 SGHNT and CDR2 YENEEA. The CDR3 has 13 amino acids. This clone was recorded a few times. Some clones are missing from TCRdb's copy, which holds only in-frame ones; the method was immunoSEQ multiplex PCR. The table shows about 150,000 clones, with 76% occurring only once. The sequence was collected from a woman of 80 years or more with acute or convalescent COVID-19. The specimen sequenced was peripheral blood. The V gene is TRBV11-3, the J gene TRBJ1-2; tentatively, D is TRBD1 (6 bases). The CDR3 DNA follows: TGTGCCAGCAGCTTCGGGGGGGCCTATGGCTACACCTTC. Its protein product is CASSFGGAYGYTF.